Shown below are 2 T cell receptor beta chains from a single sample sequenced in a study of blood T cells in healthy people across ages. Combining a sample-barcoded 5' primer with a J-beta primer mix, a second PCR ran for roughly 6 to 12 cycles. TCRdb recomputed calls from the 5' RACE reads with MiXCR, one row per CDR3 protein. The table includes about 720,000 distinct CDR3 sequences, approximately 25% detected once. Another study also made use of these data, one on T cells of mothers and their children.

The sample was blood. All receptors come from a boy aged 5-17 years in good health.

The chain couples TRBV29-1 to TRBJ2-7; D unresolved. The CDR3 loop spans 14 amino acids. Per germline, CDR1 SQVTM and CDR2 ANQGSEA. V was pared by 2 bases and J by 0 bases, with 11 bases between. Here the CDR3 reads CSVENGPHSYEQYF. The CDR3 nucleotides are TGCAGCGTTGAAAACGGCCCCCACTCCTACGAGCAGTACTTC.

The V and J genes are TRBV7-8 and TRBJ1-2; 8 positions match TRBD1. Germline V CDR1 and CDR2: SGHVS, FQNEAQ. The CDR3 is 15 residues long. V dropped 6 bases and J dropped 7; count of bases not matched to a gene: 13. The CDR3, as DNA: TGTGCCAGCAGTTTGGACGGGACGGGACAGGCTGGCTACACCTTC. Translated: CASSLDGTGQAGYTF.